This TCR beta chain was sequenced during a study of blood T cells in healthy people across ages (dated by TCRdb to about 2015). With respect to the entire study: In model experiments, template switching captured roughly one uniquely barcoded TCR beta cDNA molecule for every two T cells. Using deep sequencing normalized with unique cDNA molecular identifiers, the study measured how TCR beta repertoire diversity changes with age. The donors were split into four age groups: young (average around 15 years), middle-aged (roughly 40), aged (roughly 60) and long-lived (about 82). To avoid experimental bias, donors of different ages were distributed randomly across sequencing lanes. For two donors (one aged 18 to 29 and one aged 80 or older), the study analyzed two additional independent replicas of 1 million unique cDNA reads from the same blood draw. What the work shows at the level of the full study, not this receptor alone: Conclusive comparison of naive and antigen-experienced compartments was prevented by the profiling of bulk unsorted PBMCs. Because donor CMV infection status was unknown, age-related changes in expanded clonotypes were potentially confounded. The long-lived group showed more naive CD4+ T cells, fewer expanded clones and increased TCR diversity than the aged group, suggesting age selection. The percentage of naive T cells measured by flow cytometry correlated strongly with observed TCR beta diversity. Estimates of total diversity based on one million sequenced T cells were considered lower bounds and underestimates. As age increased, observed TCR beta diversity per million T cells dropped in a roughly linear way, and a significant reduction was already evident by age 40.

Libraries were constructed by 5' RACE. Sequencing was performed on an Illumina HiSeq 2500. The second PCR ran for about 6 to 12 cycles and used a J-beta primer mix along with a sample-barcoded 5' primer. Each TCR beta cDNA molecule received a unique molecular identifier from a template-switch 5' adaptor carrying 12 random nucleotides. Each sample yielded at least 2.5 million CDR3-containing paired-end reads. The Mint cDNA synthesis kit, primed by a TRBC-specific oligonucleotide, was used to synthesize first-strand cDNA from all RNA. Following uracil-DNA glycosylase treatment, all cDNA underwent a first 18-cycle PCR with the universal primers M1SS and BC2_uni_R. In the source study's methods: Normalization of each sample was performed by random selection of 1 million high-quality reads, each carrying a distinct molecular identifier. Instead of being binned into consensus sequences, reads that shared molecular identifiers were thrown out. CDR3 identification, clonotype clustering and error correction used MiTCR with a Q25 quality threshold and the strictest error-elimination algorithm. A nonparametric unseen species model with Euler transformation was used to estimate lower-bound total TCR beta diversity. Using fastp trimming at Q25 and MiXCR clonotype assembly, TCRdb reanalyzed the public sequencing data and kept in-frame beta chains. Duplicate CDR3 protein sequences are folded into a single record with the most common DNA and genes. These V and J calls originate from TCRdb's pipeline instead of the authors' own analysis. Here the sample has roughly 2 million distinct CDR3 sequences; just under 50% occur a single time. 2.1% of the sample lies in the top ten.

CDR1 is given as SEHNR and CDR2 as FQNEAQ, both from the germline V gene (reference sequence). The CDR3 numbers 16 residues from cysteine through phenylalanine. The read is trimmed to its CDR3 DNA, 48 bases read in frame from base 1. Systemically healthy Caucasian individuals from Russia, 35 to 50 in total and aged about 6 to 100 years, were included as donors. Each donor gave 8 to 10 milliliters of peripheral blood, drawn into EDTA-treated Vacutainer tubes. Ficoll-Paque density-gradient centrifugation was used to isolate PBMCs, with at least 7 million per sample. Trizol reagent was used to extract total RNA from PBMCs, with at least 5 micrograms per sample. For every donor, an aliquot of PBMCs went through flow cytometry to measure the percentages of naive CD45RAhigh/CD27high T cells. With regard to this clonotype: Its specific antigen is unknown. The germline gene is not matched at one end of the junction; a read error may be the cause.

The sequenced sample consisted of blood. Recombination joined TRBV7-9 with TRBJ2-3, with no reliable assignment of the D segment. This receptor was taken from a woman in her forties in good health. The CDR3 protein is CTSSLARALGADTQYF. Here is the DNA: TGTACCAGCAGCTTAGCCAGAGCCCTAGGAGCAGATACGCAGTATTTT.